Sequencing of this T cell receptor beta chain was carried out in a study of glioma-infiltrating T cells. Study-wide results and caveats: Tissue-blood divergence was below expectation in non-neoplastic patients, above in gliomas.

V lost 0 bases, J lost 7 bases, and 9 bases stayed unmatched. There are 16 residues in the CDR3. Germline V gene lookup returns CDR1 LGHNA and CDR2 YSLEER. The iRepertoire nested amplicon-rescue multiplex PCR amplified TCR alpha and beta CDR3s from RNA. TCRdb re-derived calls from the multiplex PCR reads in MiXCR, one entry per CDR3 protein. The sample lists 300,000 to 400,000 distinct CDR3 sequences; about 40% were seen once. This clonotype was seen a few times. Its cognate antigen is unknown. This chain joins TRBV4-3 and TRBJ2-3, with 8 bases matching TRBD2. Input material: glioma tissue, nonneoplastic brain tissue, or PBMCs (not recorded which). This receptor was taken from a human donor with low-grade glioma or glioblastoma, undergoing nonglioma brain surgery, or in good health (not recorded which). CDR3 bases: TGCGCCAGCAGCCAAGATCTTTGGGCGGGAGGACATACGCAGTATTTT. Residues: CASSQDLWAGGHTQYF.